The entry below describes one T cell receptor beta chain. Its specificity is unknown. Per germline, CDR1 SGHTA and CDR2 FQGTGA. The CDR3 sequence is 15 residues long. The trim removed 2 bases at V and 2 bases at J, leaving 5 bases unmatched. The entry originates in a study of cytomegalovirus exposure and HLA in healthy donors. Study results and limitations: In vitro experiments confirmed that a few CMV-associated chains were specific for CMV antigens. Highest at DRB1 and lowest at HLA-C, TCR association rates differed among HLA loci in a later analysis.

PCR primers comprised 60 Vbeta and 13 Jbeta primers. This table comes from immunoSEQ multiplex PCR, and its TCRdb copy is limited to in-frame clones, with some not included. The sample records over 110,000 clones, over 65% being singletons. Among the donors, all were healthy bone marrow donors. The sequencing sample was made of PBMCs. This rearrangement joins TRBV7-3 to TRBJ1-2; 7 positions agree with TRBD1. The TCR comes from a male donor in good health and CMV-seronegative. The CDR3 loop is CASSLGTAMNYGYTF. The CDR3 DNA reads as TGTGCCAGCAGCTTAGGGACAGCCATGAACTATGGCTACACCTTC.